Below, one TCR beta chain is given with its context. The antigen is not known. Germline CDR1 is SGHDT and CDR2 is YYEEEE. Unmatched junction bases numbered 5, after V lost 1 base and J lost 9 bases. The CDR3 covers 16 residues. TCRdb's copy holds only in-frame clones and misses some; the assay was immunoSEQ multiplex PCR. The table shows roughly 70,000 clones, with roughly 82% occurring only once. This entry comes from a study of OX40 agonist ivuxolimab in advanced cancers. Study at large: Those treated in dose escalation had hepatocellular carcinoma, melanoma, renal cell cancer or head and neck cancer. Study-level points and caveats: Average numbers of expanded clones were greater in CD8+ T cells than in CD4+.

The clonotype comes from an adult with an advanced solid tumor such as melanoma, head and neck, liver or kidney cancer. Sequencing used CD4+ or CD8+ T cells sorted from blood, obtained in a trial of the OX40 agonist ivuxolimab. This chain joins TRBV5-6 and TRBJ2-4; 15 bases are a match to TRBD2. The DNA of the CDR3 is TGTGCCAGCAGCTTGCGGACTAGCGGGAGGGGAGGCATTCAGTACTTC. This encodes CASSLRTSGRGGIQYF.